These 19 T cell receptor beta chains originate from one sample sequenced in a study of blood T cell repertoires in COVID-19. Sequencing used immunoSEQ multiplex PCR; TCRdb keeps in-frame clones, though not all of them. The data contain about 70,000 clones, roughly four fifths of them seen just once; the ten biggest clones take up under 25%. The sequencing input was peripheral blood. All receptors come from a man aged 70 or older with acute or convalescent COVID-19.

V is TRBV10-3 and J is TRBJ2-1, with TRBD2 matching over 9 bases. The germline gives CDR1 ENHRY, CDR2 SYGVKD. CDR3 size: 14 residues. After removal of 4 bases from V and 6 bases from J, the junction contained 4 bases not matched to a gene. CDR3 sequence (DNA): TGTGCCATCAGTGTGGCGGGAGGGGGCAATGAGCAGTTCTTC. It encodes CAISVAGGGNEQFF.

This rearrangement joins TRBV2 to TRBJ1-2; no clear D. V was pared by 2 bases and J by 4 bases, with 11 bases between. This CDR3 region has 14 residues. CDR1 SNHLY and CDR2 FYNNEI come from the germline V gene. CDR3: CASSESGPVYGYTF. CDR3 sequence (DNA): TGTGCCAGCAGTGAAAGTGGGCCCGTCTATGGCTACACCTTC.

This chain connects TRBV4-1 to TRBJ1-2; the match to TRBD1 covers 10 bases. The V gene's germline CDR1 is MGHRA and CDR2 YSYEKL. J lost 4 bases, V lost 3 bases, and 11 bases had no gene match. The CDR3 spans 17 residues. In nucleotides, the CDR3 is TGCGCCAGCAGCCAGGGTCCCGGGACAGGGGCTATCTATGGCTACACCTTC. Translated: CASSQGPGTGAIYGYTF.

The J gene is TRBJ2-3, the V gene TRBV27, with TRBD2 as a possible D gene (7 bases). Trimming removed 8 bases at V and 3 bases at J, with 18 bases between. The CDR3 has 15 amino acids. CDR1 is MNHEY and CDR2 is SMNVEV in the germline V gene (reference sequence). The CDR3 spells CASASKGEGTDTQYF. DNA for the CDR3: TGTGCCAGCGCTTCTAAGGGGGAGGGGACAGATACGCAGTATTTT.

About this clone: The germline gene is not matched at one end of the junction; a read error may be the cause. The chain joins TRBV7-7 to TRBJ2-1; TRBD1 matches at 8 bases. CDR1 is SSHAT, CDR2 FNYEAQ, per germline (reference sequence). There are 14 residues in the CDR3. The CDR3 is CASSSTGGYNEQFF. The DNA of the CDR3 is TGTGCTAGCAGCTCAACAGGGGGATACAATGAGCAGTTCTTC.

This clone showed up just a few times. CDR3 amino acids: CASSFRQSDRGSYGYTF. The CDR3 nucleotides are TGTGCCAGCAGTTTCCGTCAGTCGGACAGGGGGTCCTACGGCTACACCTTC. The rearrangement joins TRBV28 to TRBJ1-2; TRBD1 matches at 10 bases. Germline CDR1 and CDR2: MDHEN and SYDVKM. Losses at the gene ends were 3 bases for V and 8 bases for J; bases not matched to a gene: 15. This CDR3 is 17 amino acids long.

The chain recombines TRBV12-3 or TRBV12-4 with TRBJ1-2; D unclear. The length of the CDR3 is 13 residues. Trimming removed 3 bases at V and 2 bases at J, with 7 bases between. CDR3 nucleotides: TGTGCCAGCAGTTTCTCGGGGAACTATGGCTACACCTTC. Its protein product is CASSFSGNYGYTF.

The rearrangement uses TRBV7-8 and TRBJ1-1; D is perhaps TRBD1 (6 bases). V was clipped by 3 bases and J by 5 bases, with 13 bases between them. This CDR3 is 14 amino acids long. Germline V gene lookup returns CDR1 SGHVS and CDR2 FQNEAQ. CDR3 region: CASSFQKGVTEAFF. In DNA form, the CDR3 reads TGTGCCAGCAGCTTCCAAAAGGGGGTTACTGAAGCTTTCTTT.

V usage is TRBV24-1 and J usage is TRBJ2-4; tentatively, D is TRBD1 (5 bases). Germline loops: CDR1 KGHDR, CDR2 SFDVKD. V lost 9 bases and J lost 2, with 7 bases in between. The CDR3 runs to 12 residues. In DNA form, the CDR3 reads TGTGCCACCCAGGACACCAAAAACATTCAGTACTTC. Translating it yields CATQDTKNIQYF.

V is TRBV27 and J is TRBJ2-7, with D perhaps matching TRBD2 (5 bases). Germline V lookup: CDR1 MNHEY, CDR2 SMNVEV (reference sequence). This CDR3 comprises 15 residues. V gave up 2 bases and J gave up 5 bases, with 16 bases separating them. CDR3 in DNA: TGTGCCAGCAGTTTAAATGGAGGTTTAGGCAACGAGCAGTACTTC. Its translation: CASSLNGGLGNEQYF.

This clone came up a few times. The genes are TRBV29-1 and TRBJ2-1, with D possibly matching TRBD2 (6 bases). V shed 6 bases and J shed 4 bases, with 16 bases lying between them. Germline-derived CDR1 and CDR2 are SQVTM and ANQGSEA. CDR3 size: 14 residues. The CDR3 here is CSVRPAGRYNEQFF. As DNA, the CDR3 is TGCAGCGTGCGCCCAGCGGGTAGGTACAATGAGCAGTTCTTC.

The rearrangement links TRBV7-3 to TRBJ2-3, with TRBD2 matching 10 bases. Germline values: CDR1 SGHTA, CDR2 FQGTGA. V was pared by 5 bases and J by 6 bases, with 11 bases of the junction left unmatched. The CDR3 sequence is 16 residues long. In nucleotides, the CDR3 is TGTGCCAGCAGCCCCCGGGCTAGCGGGAGTTCTGATACGCAGTATTTT. Its translation is CASSPRASGSSDTQYF.

The rearrangement links TRBV7-3 to TRBJ2-3; weak D call: TRBD1 (5 bases). The CDR3 has 15 amino acids. V lost 3 bases to trimming and J lost 1 base, with 11 bases between them. Germline CDR1 reads SGHTA; CDR2 reads FQGTGA. In DNA, the CDR3 is TGTGCCAGCAGCTTTGAGTCACAGGGCACAGATACGCAGTATTTT. This translates into CASSFESQGTDTQYF. The whole variable domain, filled in from reference TRBV7-3 and TRBJ2-3, reads GAGVSQTPSNKVTEKGKYVELRCDPISGHTALYWYRQSLGQGPEFLIYFQGTGAADDSGLPNDRFFAVRPEGSVSTLKIQRTERGDSAVYLCASSFESQGTDTQYFGPGTRLTVL.

The chain joins TRBV7-2 to TRBJ1-1; possibly TRBD1 for D (5 bases). CDR3 length: 16 residues. Germline CDR1 and CDR2: SGHTA and FQGNSA. The germline V and J ends were trimmed by 2 bases and 2 bases, with 15 bases remaining between them. The CDR3 DNA follows: TGTGCCAGCAGCTTATACGCCGGGGGTGGAAACACTGAAGCTTTCTTT. Protein product: CASSLYAGGGNTEAFF. The full variable domain, its missing parts supplied by reference TRBV7-2 and TRBJ1-1, is GAGVSQSPSNKVTEKGKDVELRCDPISGHTALYWYRQSLGQGLEFLIYFQGNSAPDKSGLPSDRFSAERTGGSVSTLTIQRTQQEDSAVYLCASSLYAGGGNTEAFFGQGTRLTVV.

This clone was counted many times. The chain couples TRBV4-1 to TRBJ2-2; no definite D call. This CDR3 region has 14 residues. V lost 6 bases and J 5 bases, leaving 13 bases between the germline ends. Germline V lookup: CDR1 MGHRA, CDR2 YSYEKL. In nucleotides, the CDR3 is TGCGCCAGCAGTCTACAGCCAGGTACCGGGGAGCTGTTTTTT. The encoded protein is CASSLQPGTGELFF.

This rearrangement joins TRBV5-4 to TRBJ2-5, with 11 bases lining up with TRBD2. The germline CDR1 and CDR2 sequences are SGHNT and YYREEE (reference sequence). Germline trimming cut 7 bases from V and 0 bases from J; bases unmatched to any gene: 5. CDR3 size: 15 residues. In nucleotides, the CDR3 is TGTGCCAGCGGAAGGGGACTAGCGGACCAAGAGACCCAGTACTTC. Encoded protein: CASGRGLADQETQYF.

This rearrangement joins TRBV6-5 to TRBJ1-2, with D perhaps TRBD1 (6 bases). V was trimmed by 7 bases and J by 0 bases, leaving 15 bases between them. The CDR3 is 15 residues long. Per the germline V gene, CDR1 is MNHEY and CDR2 is SVGAGI. The CDR3 loop is CASIASTGSNYGYTF. The CDR3 DNA reads TGTGCCAGCATCGCTTCGACAGGATCTAACTATGGCTACACCTTC.

This chain joins TRBV5-1 and TRBJ2-5; 12 bases line up with TRBD2. This CDR3 has 15 residues. Germline CDR1 SGHRS, CDR2 YFSETQ. Germline trimming cut 4 bases from V and 9 bases from J; bases unmatched to any gene: 10. This CDR3 reads CASSETSGRSTAQYF. The CDR3, as DNA: TGCGCCAGCAGCGAGACTAGCGGGAGATCCACGGCCCAGTACTTC. The whole variable domain, remainder taken from reference TRBV5-1 and TRBJ2-5, is KAGVTQTPRYLIKTRGQQVTLSCSPISGHRSVSWYQQTPGQGLQFLFEYFSETQRNKGNFPGRFSGRQFSNSRSEMNVSTLELGDSALYLCASSETSGRSTAQYFGPGTRLLVL.

V is TRBV28 and J is TRBJ1-5, with D maybe TRBD1 (6 bases). Trimming took 4 bases from V and 4 from J, leaving 17 bases between them. Germline CDR1 and CDR2: MDHEN and SYDVKM. This CDR3 is 16 amino acids long. The CDR3 bases are TGTGCCAGCAGTTCCTTATTGGGGGGGCAAAATCAGCCCCAGCATTTT. The encoded protein is CASSSLLGGQNQPQHF.